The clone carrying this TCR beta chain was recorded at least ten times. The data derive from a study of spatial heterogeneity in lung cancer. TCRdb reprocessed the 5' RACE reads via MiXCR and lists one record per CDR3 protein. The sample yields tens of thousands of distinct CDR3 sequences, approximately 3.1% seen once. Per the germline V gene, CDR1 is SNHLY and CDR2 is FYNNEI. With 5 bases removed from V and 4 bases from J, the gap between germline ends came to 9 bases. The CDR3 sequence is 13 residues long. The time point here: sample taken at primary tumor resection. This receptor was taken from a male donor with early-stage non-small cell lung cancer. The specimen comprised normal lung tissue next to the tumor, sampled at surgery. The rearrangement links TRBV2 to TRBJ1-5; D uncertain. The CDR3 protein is CASSPRENQPQHF. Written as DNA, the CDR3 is TGTGCCAGCAGTCCACGGGAGAATCAGCCCCAGCATTTT. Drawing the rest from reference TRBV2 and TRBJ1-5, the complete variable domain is EPEVTQTPSHQVTQMGQEVILRCVPISNHLYFYWYRQILGQKVEFLVSFYNNEISEKSEIFDDQFSVERPDGSNFTLKIRSTKLEDSAMYFCASSPRENQPQHFGDGTRLSIL.